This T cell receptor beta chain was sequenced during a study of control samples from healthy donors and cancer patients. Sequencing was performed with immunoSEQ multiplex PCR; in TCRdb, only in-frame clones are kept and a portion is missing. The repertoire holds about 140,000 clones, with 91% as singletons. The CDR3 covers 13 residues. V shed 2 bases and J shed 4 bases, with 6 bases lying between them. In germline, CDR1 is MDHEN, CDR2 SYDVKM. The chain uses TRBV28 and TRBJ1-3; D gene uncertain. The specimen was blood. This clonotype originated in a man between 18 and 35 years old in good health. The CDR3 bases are TGTGCCAGCAGTTTAGTCGTGGGAAACACCATATATTTT. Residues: CASSLVVGNTIYF.